The 24 T cell receptor beta chains in this list originate from one sample, sequenced in a study of CXCR3-negative and CXCR3-positive naive CD8 T cells. General study points: TRB CDR3s of CXCR3-positive naive cells were more hydrophobic than those of CXCR3-negative naive cells.

The study made its TRB cDNA libraries by 5' RACE, adding UMI labels. One entry per CDR3 protein, without DNA, is what TCRdb gives after re-calling the 5' RACE reads. This sample's clone table lists around 80,000 distinct CDR3 sequences. For these receptors, no antigen is known. The sequencing sample was made of naive CXCR3+ CD8+ T cells from blood. The subset is: CD45RO-CCR7+CD27+CD95- naive CD8+ T cells expressing CXCR3 (TNR3+). The receptors derive from a human donor in good health. Some clones in this sample may be carry-over from other donors' samples.

The V gene is TRBV6-2 or TRBV6-3, the J gene TRBJ1-5; TCRdb designates TRBD1, a call that cannot be tested without DNA. Germline CDR1 reads MNHEY; CDR2 reads SVGEGT. This CDR3 region has 13 residues. The chain's CDR3 is CASSYSWGQPQHF.

V usage is TRBV14 and J usage is TRBJ2-1. Germline V gives CDR1 SGHDN, CDR2 FVKESK. CDR3 size: 16 residues. CDR3 in amino acids: CASSLVSGSSYNEQFF. The full variable domain, its missing parts supplied by reference TRBV14 and TRBJ2-1, is EAGVTQFPSHSVIEKGQTVTLRCDPISGHDNLYWYRRVMGKEIKFLLHFVKESKQDESGMPNNRFLAERTGGTYSTLKVQPAELEDSGVYFCASSLVSGSSYNEQFFGPGTRLTVL.

The chain carries TRBV7-7 and TRBJ2-2; TCRdb outputs TRBD2, but without DNA this stays unchecked. The CDR3 covers 11 residues. CDR1 is SSHAT, CDR2 FNYEAQ, per germline (reference sequence). The CDR3 sequence: CASRGGGGLFF.

The CDR3 here is CASSLWDQETQYF. V is TRBV28 and J is TRBJ2-5. The CDR3 sequence is 13 residues long. The V gene's germline CDR1 is MDHEN and CDR2 SYDVKM.

The J gene is TRBJ2-1, the V gene TRBV7-9; TCRdb's D call of TRBD2 is untestable without DNA. The CDR3 runs to 15 residues. The germline CDR1 and CDR2 sequences are SEHNR and FQNEAQ (reference sequence). The CDR3 region is CASSLLAGGYNEQFF. Full variable domain (missing parts from reference TRBV7-9 and TRBJ2-1): DTGVSQNPRHKITKRGQNVTFRCDPISEHNRLYWYRQTLGQGPEFLTYFQNEAQLEKSRLLSDRFSAERPKGSFSTLEIQRTEQGDSAMYLCASSLLAGGYNEQFFGPGTRLTVL.

The chain recombines TRBV29-1 with TRBJ2-1. The length of the CDR3 is 12 residues. Germline CDR1 reads SQVTM; CDR2 reads ANQGSEA. CDR3 residues: CSVEDMVNEQFF.

The gene calls are TRBV18 and TRBJ2-1; TCRdb designates TRBD2, a call that cannot be tested without DNA. CDR3 length: 13 residues. Germline V gives CDR1 KGHSH, CDR2 LQKENI. The CDR3: CASSSGTAGEQFF.

V and J are TRBV6-4 and TRBJ2-2; TCRdb proposes TRBD1, but this gene call is untestable without DNA. Germline lookup yields CDR1 MRHNA and CDR2 SNTAGT. The CDR3 runs to 11 residues. The CDR3 reads CAIPVKGELLF.

The chain uses TRBV27 and TRBJ1-2. Germline CDR1 reads MNHEY; CDR2 reads SMNVEV (reference sequence). The CDR3 is 12 residues long. The CDR3: CATVDGYYGYTF.

The chain has TRBV7-3 and TRBJ2-5; no DNA is available, so the TRBD1 call from TCRdb remains unchecked. Germline V gene sequence: CDR1 SGHTA, CDR2 FQGTGA. This CDR3 region has 14 residues. CDR3 loop: CASSPTGLQETQYF.

The J gene is TRBJ2-5, the V gene TRBV5-1; the TCRdb call, TRBD2, lacks DNA for checking. The CDR3 extends over 17 amino acids. CDR1 and CDR2 (germline): SGHRS, YFSETQ. The CDR3 protein is CASTLSSGRYHEETQYF. The variable domain in full, with the rest retrieved from reference TRBV5-1 and TRBJ2-5, is KAGVTQTPRYLIKTRGQQVTLSCSPISGHRSVSWYQQTPGQGLQFLFEYFSETQRNKGNFPGRFSGRQFSNSRSEMNVSTLELGDSALYLCASTLSSGRYHEETQYFGPGTRLLVL.

This sequence joins TRBV28 and TRBJ2-3; there is no DNA to check the TCRdb D call of TRBD1. In germline, CDR1 is MDHEN, CDR2 SYDVKM. The CDR3 is 15 residues long. The CDR3 protein is CASSPLGGYTDTQYF. The variable domain in full, with the rest retrieved from reference TRBV28 and TRBJ2-3, is DVKVTQSSRYLVKRTGEKVFLECVQDMDHENMFWYRQDPGLGLRLIYFSYDVKMKEKGDIPEGYSVSREKKERFSLILESASTNQTSMYLCASSPLGGYTDTQYFGPGTRLTVL.

The chain recombines TRBV11-1 with TRBJ2-1; TCRdb gives TRBD1 as the D gene, but with no DNA this cannot be confirmed. The CDR3 is made up of 17 amino acids. Germline values: CDR1 SGHAT, CDR2 FQDESV (reference sequence). The CDR3: CASSLVSPASSYNEQFF.

The chain joins TRBV12-3 or TRBV12-4 to TRBJ2-2. The CDR3 extends over 12 amino acids. This CDR3 reads CASMEFSGELFF.

CDR3: CASSLGSGGHNEQFF. The chain is built from TRBV5-1 and TRBJ2-1; the D call of TRBD1 rests on TCRdb alone, since no DNA is present to check it. The CDR3 covers 15 residues. Germline assignment: CDR1 SGHRS and CDR2 YFSETQ.

J is TRBJ1-5 and V is TRBV15. There are 15 residues in the CDR3. Germline V gene lookup returns CDR1 LNHNV and CDR2 YYDKDF (reference sequence). CDR3 amino acids: CATSRGGRLDQPQHF.

J is TRBJ2-7 and V is TRBV4-1; there is no DNA to check the TCRdb D call of TRBD1. Germline-derived CDR1 and CDR2 are MGHRA and YSYEKL. The CDR3 loop spans 15 amino acids. The CDR3 sequence: CASSQESTRGYEQYF.

V is TRBV6-6 and J is TRBJ2-1; TCRdb gives TRBD1 as the D gene, but with no DNA this cannot be confirmed. Germline values: CDR1 MNHNY, CDR2 SVGAGI (reference sequence). This CDR3 contains 18 residues. The chain's CDR3 is CASSSDRRQVMAYNEQFF.

This rearrangement joins TRBV28 to TRBJ2-5; the TCRdb call, TRBD2, lacks DNA for checking. This CDR3 has 16 residues. From germline, CDR1 is MDHEN and CDR2 SYDVKM. CDR3 protein: CASSLELAATPETQYF.

V usage is TRBV6-4 and J usage is TRBJ2-1. In germline, CDR1 is MRHNA, CDR2 SNTAGT. CDR3 length equals 15 residues. CDR3: CASSDSDKTYNEQFF.

The chain recombines TRBV6-2 or TRBV6-3 with TRBJ1-1. The CDR3 sequence is 12 residues long. Germline V lookup: CDR1 MNHEY, CDR2 SVGEGT. The CDR3 reads CASRLSVYEAFF.

The genes are TRBV28 and TRBJ2-5. This CDR3 comprises 11 residues. Per the germline V gene, CDR1 is MDHEN and CDR2 is SYDVKM. The CDR3 sequence is CASTVAQAQYF.

The V and J genes are TRBV28 and TRBJ2-7; absent DNA, TCRdb's TRBD1 call cannot be checked. The CDR3 has 15 amino acids. The germline V gene encodes CDR1 MDHEN and CDR2 SYDVKM. CDR3 residues: CASSFSDRGVYEQYF. The whole variable domain, remainder taken from reference TRBV28 and TRBJ2-7, is DVKVTQSSRYLVKRTGEKVFLECVQDMDHENMFWYRQDPGLGLRLIYFSYDVKMKEKGDIPEGYSVSREKKERFSLILESASTNQTSMYLCASSFSDRGVYEQYFGPGTRLTVT.

The chain is built from TRBV13 and TRBJ1-1. The CDR3 covers 14 residues. Germline V gives CDR1 PRHDT, CDR2 FYEKMQ (reference sequence). CDR3 in amino acids: CASSLELENTEAFF.